The clone carrying this T cell receptor beta chain occurred a few times. The antigen is not known. The CDR3 is 17 amino acids. TCRdb fed the RT-PCR reads into MiXCR, producing one record per CDR3 protein. Of about 780,000 distinct CDR3 sequences in the sample, roughly 18% were seen once. This sample stems from a study of response to subunit inactivated influenza vaccine. General observations from the study: New T cells are recruited in small numbers by each seasonal influenza vaccination, according to the authors' suggestion.

The sample in question was PBMCs from blood, obtained 4 to 6 days after vaccination. The chain links TRBV21-1 to TRBJ2-1; TRBD2, the D gene given by the table, was not confirmed from the DNA. TRBV21-1 is classified as a pseudogene. The clonotype comes from a man aged 45 to 65 who received an inactivated influenza vaccine. CDR3 sequence: CASSKFERGNLSDEQFF. The CDR3, as DNA: TGTGCCAGCAGCAAATTTGAGCGGGGTAACCTCTCGGATGAGCAGTTCTTC.